This T cell receptor beta chain was sequenced in a study of blood T cells in healthy people across ages. Germline-derived CDR1 and CDR2 are SEHNR and FQNEAQ (reference sequence). V was pared by 5 bases and J by 13 bases, with 21 bases between. The CDR3 runs to 14 residues. The use of a sample-barcoded 5' primer and a J-beta primer mix characterized a second PCR of roughly 6 to 11 cycles. MiXCR, run by TCRdb on the 5' RACE reads, gives a single entry per CDR3 protein. The data show about 800,000 distinct CDR3 sequences, roughly 60% seen once. The sequence was obtained from a man aged 25 to 40 in good health. The material sequenced was blood. V gene TRBV7-9 combines with J gene TRBJ2-4; D is undetermined. CDR3 nucleotide sequence: TGTGCCAGCAGCCCCGCAGAGCGACCCTACGGGCAGTACTTC. This translates into CASSPAERPYGQYF.